The TCR beta chain under discussion was sequenced for a study of neurological immune-mediated disorders. This clonotype occurred many times. By 5'RACE with 10-nucleotide random UMIs, the cDNA was made. TCRdb analysed the 5' RACE reads with MiXCR anew, one entry per CDR3 protein. This table holds some 47,000 distinct CDR3 sequences, 16% found once. The length of the CDR3 is 13 residues. Germline V gene sequence: CDR1 SGHTA, CDR2 FQGTGA. The V and J ends lost 3 bases and 3 bases respectively, with 3 bases between them. The material sequenced was PBMCs. This TCR was recovered from a man aged 60 to 69 in good health. V and J are TRBV7-3 and TRBJ2-6; D unresolved. The CDR3 region has the DNA TGTGCCAGCAGCTTGGGTGGGGCCAACGTCCTGACTTTC. It encodes CASSLGGANVLTF.